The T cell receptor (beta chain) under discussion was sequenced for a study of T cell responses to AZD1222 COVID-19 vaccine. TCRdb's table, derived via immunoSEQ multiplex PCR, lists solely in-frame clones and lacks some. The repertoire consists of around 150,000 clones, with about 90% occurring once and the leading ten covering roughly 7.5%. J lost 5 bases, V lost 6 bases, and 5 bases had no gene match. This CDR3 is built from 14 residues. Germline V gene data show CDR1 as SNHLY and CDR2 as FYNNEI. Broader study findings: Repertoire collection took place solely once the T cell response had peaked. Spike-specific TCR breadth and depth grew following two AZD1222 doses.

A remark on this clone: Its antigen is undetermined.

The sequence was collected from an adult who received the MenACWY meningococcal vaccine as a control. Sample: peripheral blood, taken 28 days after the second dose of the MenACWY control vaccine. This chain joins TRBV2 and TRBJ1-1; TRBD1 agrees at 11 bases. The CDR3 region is CASSGQGAGTEAFF. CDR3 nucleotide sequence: TGTGCCAGCAGCGGACAGGGGGCTGGGACTGAAGCTTTCTTT.